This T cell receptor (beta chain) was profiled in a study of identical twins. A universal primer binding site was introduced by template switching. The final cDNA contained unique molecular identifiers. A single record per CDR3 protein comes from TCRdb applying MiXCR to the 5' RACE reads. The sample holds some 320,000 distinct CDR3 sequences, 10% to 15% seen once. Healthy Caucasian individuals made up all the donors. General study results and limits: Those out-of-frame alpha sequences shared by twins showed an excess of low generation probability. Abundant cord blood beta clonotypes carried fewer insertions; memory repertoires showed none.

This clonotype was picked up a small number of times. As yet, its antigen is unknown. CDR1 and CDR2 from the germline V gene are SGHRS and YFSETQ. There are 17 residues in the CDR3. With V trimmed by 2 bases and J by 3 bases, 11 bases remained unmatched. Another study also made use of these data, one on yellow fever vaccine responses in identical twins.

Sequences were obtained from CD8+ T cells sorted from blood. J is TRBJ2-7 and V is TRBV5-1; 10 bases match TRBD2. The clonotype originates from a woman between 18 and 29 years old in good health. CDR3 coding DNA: TGCGCCAGCAGCTTTACCGACCGGACTAGCGGATTCTACGAGCAGTACTTC. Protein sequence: CASSFTDRTSGFYEQYF.